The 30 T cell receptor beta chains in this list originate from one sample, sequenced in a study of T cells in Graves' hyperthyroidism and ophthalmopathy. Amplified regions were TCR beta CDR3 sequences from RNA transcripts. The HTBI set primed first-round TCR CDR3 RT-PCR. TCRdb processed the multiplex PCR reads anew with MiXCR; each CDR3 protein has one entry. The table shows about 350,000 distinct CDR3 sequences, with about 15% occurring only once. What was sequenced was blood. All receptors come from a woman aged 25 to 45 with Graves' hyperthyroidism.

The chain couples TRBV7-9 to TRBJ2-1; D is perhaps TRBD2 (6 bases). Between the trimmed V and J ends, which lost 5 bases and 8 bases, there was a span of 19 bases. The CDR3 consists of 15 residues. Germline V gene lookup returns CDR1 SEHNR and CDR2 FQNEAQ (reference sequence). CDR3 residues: CASSPRERNGDEQFF. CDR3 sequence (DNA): TGTGCCAGCAGCCCGCGGGAACGTAATGGGGATGAGCAGTTCTTC. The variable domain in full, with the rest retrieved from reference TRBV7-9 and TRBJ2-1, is DTGVSQNPRHKITKRGQNVTFRCDPISEHNRLYWYRQTLGQGPEFLTYFQNEAQLEKSRLLSDRFSAERPKGSFSTLEIQRTEQGDSAMYLCASSPRERNGDEQFFGPGTRLTVL.

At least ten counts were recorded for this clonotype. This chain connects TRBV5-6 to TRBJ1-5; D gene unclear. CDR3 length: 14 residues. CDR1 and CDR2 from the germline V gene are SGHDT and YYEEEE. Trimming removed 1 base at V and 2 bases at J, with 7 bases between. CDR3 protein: CASSLNGGNQPQHF. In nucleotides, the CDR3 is TGTGCCAGCAGCTTGAATGGGGGCAATCAGCCCCAGCATTTT.

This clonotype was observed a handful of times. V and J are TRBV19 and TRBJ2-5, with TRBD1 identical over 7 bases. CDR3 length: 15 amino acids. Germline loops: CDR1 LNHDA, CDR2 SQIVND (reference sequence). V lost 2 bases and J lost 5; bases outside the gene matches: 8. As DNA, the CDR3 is TGTGCCAGTAGTATACCGAACTGGGGACAGGAGACCCAGTACTTC. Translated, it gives CASSIPNWGQETQYF.

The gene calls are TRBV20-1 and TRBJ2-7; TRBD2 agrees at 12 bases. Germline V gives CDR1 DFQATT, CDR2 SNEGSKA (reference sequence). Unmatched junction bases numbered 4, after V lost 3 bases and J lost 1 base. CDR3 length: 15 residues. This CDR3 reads CSARLGLAGSYEQYF. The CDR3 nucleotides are TGCAGTGCTAGGCTAGGACTAGCGGGATCCTACGAGCAGTACTTC.

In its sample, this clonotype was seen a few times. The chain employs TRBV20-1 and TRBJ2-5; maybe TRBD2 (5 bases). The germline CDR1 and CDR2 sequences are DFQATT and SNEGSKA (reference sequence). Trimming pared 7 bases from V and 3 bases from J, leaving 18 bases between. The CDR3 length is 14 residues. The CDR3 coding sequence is TGCAGTGTTCCATCGAGCGGCCGAAAAGAGACCCAGTACTTC. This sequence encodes CSVPSSGRKETQYF.

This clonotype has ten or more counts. Written as DNA, the CDR3 is TGTGCCAGCAGTTTTTCCCTGGGGACAGGGGACACCGGGGAGCTGTTTTTT. This gives the protein CASSFSLGTGDTGELFF. This chain connects TRBV12-3 or TRBV12-4 to TRBJ2-2; 10 nucleotides match TRBD1. Germline trimming cut 3 bases from V and 3 bases from J; bases unmatched to any gene: 7. This CDR3 has 17 residues.

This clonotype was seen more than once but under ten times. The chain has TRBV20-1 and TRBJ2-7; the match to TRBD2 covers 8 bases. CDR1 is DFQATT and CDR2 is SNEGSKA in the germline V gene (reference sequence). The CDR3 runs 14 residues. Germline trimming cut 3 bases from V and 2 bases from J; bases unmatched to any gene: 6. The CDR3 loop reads CSASGLAGPYEQYF. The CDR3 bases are TGCAGTGCTAGCGGCTTAGCGGGACCCTACGAGCAGTACTTC.

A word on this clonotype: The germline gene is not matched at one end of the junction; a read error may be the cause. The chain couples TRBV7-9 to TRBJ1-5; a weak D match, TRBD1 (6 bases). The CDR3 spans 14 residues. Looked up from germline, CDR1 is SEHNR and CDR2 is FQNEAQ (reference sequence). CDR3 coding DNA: TGTACCAGCAGCTTAGGGGGTCTAGATCAGCCCCAGCATTTT. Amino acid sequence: CTSSLGGLDQPQHF.

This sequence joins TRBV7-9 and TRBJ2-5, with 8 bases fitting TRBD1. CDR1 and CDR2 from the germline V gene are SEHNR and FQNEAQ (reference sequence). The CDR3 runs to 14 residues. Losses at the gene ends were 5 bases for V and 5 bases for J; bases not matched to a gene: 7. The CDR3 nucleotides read TGTGCCAGCAGCAGGCCGCAGGGGGCTGAGACCCAGTACTTC. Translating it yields CASSRPQGAETQYF.

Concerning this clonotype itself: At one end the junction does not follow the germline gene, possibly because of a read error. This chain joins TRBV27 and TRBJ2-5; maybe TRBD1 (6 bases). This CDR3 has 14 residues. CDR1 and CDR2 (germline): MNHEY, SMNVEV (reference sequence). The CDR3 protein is CASRLQGSQETQYF. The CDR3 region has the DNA TGTGCCAGCCGTTTACAGGGATCCCAAGAGACCCAGTACTTC.

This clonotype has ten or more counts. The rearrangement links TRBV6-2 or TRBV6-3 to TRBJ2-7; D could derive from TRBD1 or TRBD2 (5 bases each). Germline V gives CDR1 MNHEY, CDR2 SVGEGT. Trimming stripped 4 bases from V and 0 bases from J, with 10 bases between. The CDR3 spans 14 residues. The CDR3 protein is CASSWYGGSYEQYF. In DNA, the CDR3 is TGTGCCAGCAGTTGGTATGGGGGCTCCTACGAGCAGTACTTC.

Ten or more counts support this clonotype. CDR3 in amino acids: CSARQLASGSRETQYF. For the CDR3, the DNA is TGCAGTGCTAGGCAACTTGCTAGCGGGAGTAGGGAGACCCAGTACTTC. The chain uses TRBV20-1 and TRBJ2-5; TRBD2 matches at 10 bases. Losses at the gene ends were 3 bases for V and 5 bases for J; bases not matched to a gene: 12. Germline CDR1 and CDR2: DFQATT and SNEGSKA (reference sequence). The CDR3 has 16 residues.

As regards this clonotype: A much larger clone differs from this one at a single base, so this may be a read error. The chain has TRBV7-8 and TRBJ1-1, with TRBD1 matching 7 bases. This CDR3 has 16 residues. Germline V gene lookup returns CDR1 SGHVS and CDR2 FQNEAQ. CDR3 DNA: TGTGCCAGCAGCCCCCGGGAGGGGGCCCGGAACACTGTAGCTTTCTTT. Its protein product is CASSPREGARNTVAFF.

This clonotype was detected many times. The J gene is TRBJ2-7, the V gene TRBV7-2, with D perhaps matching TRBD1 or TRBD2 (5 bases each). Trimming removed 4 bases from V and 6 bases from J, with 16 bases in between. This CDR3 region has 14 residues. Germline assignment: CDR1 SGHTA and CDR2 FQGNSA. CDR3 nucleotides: TGTGCCAGCAGCTCCCTAGCCGGGGCCGGCGAGCAGTACTTC. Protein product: CASSSLAGAGEQYF.

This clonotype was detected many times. CDR3 DNA sequence: TGTGCCAGTAGTATAGACCTCAAGGCCGGGGAGCTGTTTTTT. It codes for CASSIDLKAGELFF. The rearrangement uses TRBV19 and TRBJ2-2; no definite D call. Germline CDR1 reads LNHDA; CDR2 reads SQIVND (reference sequence). Trimming took off 0 bases at V and 6 bases at J, with 8 bases between the two ends. The length of the CDR3 is 14 residues.

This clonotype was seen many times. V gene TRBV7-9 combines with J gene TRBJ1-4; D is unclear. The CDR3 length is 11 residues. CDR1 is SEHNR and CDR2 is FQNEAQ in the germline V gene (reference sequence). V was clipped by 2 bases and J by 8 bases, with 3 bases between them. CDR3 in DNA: TGTGCCAGCAGCTTATACGAAAAACTGTTTTTT. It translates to CASSLYEKLFF.

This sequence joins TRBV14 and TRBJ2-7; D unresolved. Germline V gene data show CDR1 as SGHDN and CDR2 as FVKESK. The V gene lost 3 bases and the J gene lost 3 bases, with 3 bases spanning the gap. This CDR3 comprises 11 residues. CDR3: CASSQFYEQYF. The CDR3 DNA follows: TGTGCCAGCAGCCAGTTCTACGAGCAGTACTTC.

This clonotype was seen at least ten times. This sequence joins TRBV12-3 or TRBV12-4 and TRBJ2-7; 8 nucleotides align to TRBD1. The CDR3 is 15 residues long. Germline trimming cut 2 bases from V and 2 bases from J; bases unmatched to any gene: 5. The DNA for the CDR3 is TGTGCCAGCAGTTTAAATGGACAGGGCACCTACGAGCAGTACTTC. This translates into CASSLNGQGTYEQYF.

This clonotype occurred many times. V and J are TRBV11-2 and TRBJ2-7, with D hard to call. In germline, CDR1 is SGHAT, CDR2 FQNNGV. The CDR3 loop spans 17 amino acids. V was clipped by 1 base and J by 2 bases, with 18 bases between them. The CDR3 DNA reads TGTGCCAGCAGCTTAGTAGGCGACCTTAACTACCCCTACGAGCAGTACTTC. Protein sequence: CASSLVGDLNYPYEQYF.

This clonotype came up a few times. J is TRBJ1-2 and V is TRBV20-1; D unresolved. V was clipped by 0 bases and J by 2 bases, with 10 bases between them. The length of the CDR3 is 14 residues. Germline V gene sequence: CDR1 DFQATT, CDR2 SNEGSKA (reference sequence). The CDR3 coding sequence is TGCAGTGCTAGAGATCCCAGGCTGAACTATGGCTACACCTTC. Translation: CSARDPRLNYGYTF.

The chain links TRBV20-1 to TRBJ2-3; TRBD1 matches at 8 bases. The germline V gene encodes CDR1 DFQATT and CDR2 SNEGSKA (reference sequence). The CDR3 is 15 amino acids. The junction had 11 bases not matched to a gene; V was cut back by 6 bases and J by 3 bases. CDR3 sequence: CSAPLRTGLTDTQYF. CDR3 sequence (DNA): TGCAGTGCCCCCCTCCGGACAGGGCTAACAGATACGCAGTATTTT.

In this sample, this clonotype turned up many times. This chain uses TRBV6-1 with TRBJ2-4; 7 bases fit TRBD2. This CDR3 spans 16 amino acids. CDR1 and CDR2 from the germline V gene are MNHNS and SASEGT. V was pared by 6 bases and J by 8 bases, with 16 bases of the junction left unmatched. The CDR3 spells CASRTSTTPRADIQYF. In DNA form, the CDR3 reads TGTGCCAGCAGGACTAGCACAACTCCCCGGGCGGACATTCAGTACTTC.

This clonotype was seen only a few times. CDR3 in DNA: TGTGCCAGCAGCAACCCCGGGGAGCTGTTTTTT. Encoded protein: CASSNPGELFF. J is TRBJ2-2 and V is TRBV7-2, with D unresolved. CDR3 length: 11 amino acids. V lost 5 bases, J lost 6 bases, and 4 bases lay in between. Per the germline V gene, CDR1 is SGHTA and CDR2 is FQGNSA.

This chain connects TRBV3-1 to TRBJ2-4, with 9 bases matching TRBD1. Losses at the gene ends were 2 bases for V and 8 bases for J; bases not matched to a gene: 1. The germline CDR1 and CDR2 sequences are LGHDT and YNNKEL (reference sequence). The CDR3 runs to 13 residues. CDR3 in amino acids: CASSQRDRDIQYF. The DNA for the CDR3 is TGTGCCAGCAGCCAACGGGACAGGGACATTCAGTACTTC.

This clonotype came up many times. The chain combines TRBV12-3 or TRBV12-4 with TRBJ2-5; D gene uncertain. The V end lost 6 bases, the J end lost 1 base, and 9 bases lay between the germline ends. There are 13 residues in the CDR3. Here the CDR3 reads CASSSSIQETQYF. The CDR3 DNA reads TGTGCCAGCAGCTCAAGCATCCAAGAGACCCAGTACTTC.

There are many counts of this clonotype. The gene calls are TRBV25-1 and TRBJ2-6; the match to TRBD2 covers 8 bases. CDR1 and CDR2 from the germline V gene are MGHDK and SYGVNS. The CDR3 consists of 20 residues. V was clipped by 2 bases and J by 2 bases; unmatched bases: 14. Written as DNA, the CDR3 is TGTGCCAGCAGTGAAGGGGCTCCGGGACTAGGTTCCCCTGGGGCCAACGTCCTGACTTTC. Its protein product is CASSEGAPGLGSPGANVLTF. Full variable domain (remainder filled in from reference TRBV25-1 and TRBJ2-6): EADIYQTPRYLVIGTGKKITLECSQTMGHDKMYWYQQDPGMELHLIHYSYGVNSTEKGDLSSESTVSRIRTEHFPLTLESARPSHTSQYLCASSEGAPGLGSPGANVLTFGAGSRLTVL.

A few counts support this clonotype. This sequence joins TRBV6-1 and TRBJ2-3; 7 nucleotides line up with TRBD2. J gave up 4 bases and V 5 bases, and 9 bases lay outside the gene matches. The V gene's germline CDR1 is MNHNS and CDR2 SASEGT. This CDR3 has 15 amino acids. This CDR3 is CASSTTSILADTQYF. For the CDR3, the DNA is TGTGCCAGCAGTACGACTAGCATCCTCGCAGATACGCAGTATTTT.

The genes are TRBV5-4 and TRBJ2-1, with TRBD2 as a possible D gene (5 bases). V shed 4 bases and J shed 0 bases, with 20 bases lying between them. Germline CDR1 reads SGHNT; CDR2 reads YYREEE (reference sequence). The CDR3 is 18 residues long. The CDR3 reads CASSMGPLLASSYNEQFF. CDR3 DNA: TGTGCCAGCAGCATGGGTCCCCTTTTAGCGAGCTCCTACAATGAGCAGTTCTTC.

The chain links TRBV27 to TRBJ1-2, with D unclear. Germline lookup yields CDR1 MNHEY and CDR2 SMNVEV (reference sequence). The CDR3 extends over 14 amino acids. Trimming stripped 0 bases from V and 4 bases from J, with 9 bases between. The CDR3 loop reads CASSLSAQSYGYTF. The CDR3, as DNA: TGTGCCAGCAGTTTATCGGCACAGTCCTATGGCTACACCTTC.

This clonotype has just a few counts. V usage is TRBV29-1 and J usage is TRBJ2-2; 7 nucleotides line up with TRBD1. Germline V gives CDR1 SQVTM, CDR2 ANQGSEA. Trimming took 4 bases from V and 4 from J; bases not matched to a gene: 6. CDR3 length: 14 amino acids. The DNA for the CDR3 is TGCAGCGTTGTCACAGGGGCCTTCACCGGGGAGCTGTTTTTT. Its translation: CSVVTGAFTGELFF.